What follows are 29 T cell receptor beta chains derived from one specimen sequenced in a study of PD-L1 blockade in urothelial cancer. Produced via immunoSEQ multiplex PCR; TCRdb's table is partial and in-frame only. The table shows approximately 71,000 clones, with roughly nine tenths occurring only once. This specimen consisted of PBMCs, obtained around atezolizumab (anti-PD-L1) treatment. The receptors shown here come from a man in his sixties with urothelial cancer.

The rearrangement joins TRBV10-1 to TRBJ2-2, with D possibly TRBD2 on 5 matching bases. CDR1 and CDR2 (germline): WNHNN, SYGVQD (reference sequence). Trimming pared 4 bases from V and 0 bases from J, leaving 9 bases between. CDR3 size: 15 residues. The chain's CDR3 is CASSVSGTNTGELFF. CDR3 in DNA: TGCGCCAGCAGTGTTTCCGGGACGAACACCGGGGAGCTGTTTTTT.

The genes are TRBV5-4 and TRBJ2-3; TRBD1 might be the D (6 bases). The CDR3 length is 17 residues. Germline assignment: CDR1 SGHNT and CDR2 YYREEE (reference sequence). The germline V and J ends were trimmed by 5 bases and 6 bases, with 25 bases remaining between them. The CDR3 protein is CASSTLGLNAQGDTQYF. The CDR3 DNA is TGTGCCAGCAGTACCCTAGGACTCAACGCCCAGGGGGATACGCAGTATTTT.

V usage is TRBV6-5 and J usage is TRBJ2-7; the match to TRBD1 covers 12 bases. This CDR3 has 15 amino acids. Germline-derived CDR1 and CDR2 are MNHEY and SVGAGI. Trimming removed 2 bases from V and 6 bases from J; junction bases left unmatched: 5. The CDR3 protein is CASSYPGQGAAEQYF. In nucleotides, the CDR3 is TGTGCCAGCAGTTACCCGGGACAGGGGGCCGCCGAGCAGTACTTC.

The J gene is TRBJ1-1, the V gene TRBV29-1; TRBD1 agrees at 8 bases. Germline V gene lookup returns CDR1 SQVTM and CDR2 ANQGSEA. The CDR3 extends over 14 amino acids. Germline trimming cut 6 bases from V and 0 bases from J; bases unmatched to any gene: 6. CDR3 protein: CSVTGTGMNTEAFF. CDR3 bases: TGCAGCGTCACAGGGACAGGTATGAACACTGAAGCTTTCTTT.

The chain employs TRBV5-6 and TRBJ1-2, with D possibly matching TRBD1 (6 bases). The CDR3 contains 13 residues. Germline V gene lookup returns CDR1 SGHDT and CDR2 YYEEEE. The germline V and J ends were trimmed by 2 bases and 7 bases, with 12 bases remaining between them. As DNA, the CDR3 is TGTGCCAGCAGCTTACCCAGGGGCACTGGCTACACCTTC. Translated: CASSLPRGTGYTF.

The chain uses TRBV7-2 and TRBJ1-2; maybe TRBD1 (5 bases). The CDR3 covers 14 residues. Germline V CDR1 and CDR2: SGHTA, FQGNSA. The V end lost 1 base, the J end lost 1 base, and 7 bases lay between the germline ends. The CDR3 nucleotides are TGTGCCAGCAGCTTAGGACAGTATAACTATGGCTACACCTTC. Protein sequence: CASSLGQYNYGYTF.

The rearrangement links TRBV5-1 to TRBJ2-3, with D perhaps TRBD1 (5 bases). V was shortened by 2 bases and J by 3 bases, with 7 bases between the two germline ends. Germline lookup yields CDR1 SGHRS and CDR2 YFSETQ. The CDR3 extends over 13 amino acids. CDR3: CASSFTGTDTQYF. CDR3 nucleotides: TGCGCCAGCAGCTTTACAGGTACAGATACGCAGTATTTT.

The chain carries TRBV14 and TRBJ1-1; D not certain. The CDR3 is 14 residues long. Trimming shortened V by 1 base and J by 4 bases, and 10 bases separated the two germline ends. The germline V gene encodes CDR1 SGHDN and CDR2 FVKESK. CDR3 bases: TGTGCCAGCAGCCAAGGGGCTGTAGGCACTGAAGCTTTCTTT. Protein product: CASSQGAVGTEAFF.

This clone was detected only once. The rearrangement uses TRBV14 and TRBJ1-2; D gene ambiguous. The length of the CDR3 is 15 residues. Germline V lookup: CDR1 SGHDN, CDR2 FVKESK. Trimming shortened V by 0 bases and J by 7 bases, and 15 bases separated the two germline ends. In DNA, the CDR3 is TGTGCCAGCAGCCAAGACGCAGCCGCGAGACTTGGCTACACCTTC. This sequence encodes CASSQDAAARLGYTF.

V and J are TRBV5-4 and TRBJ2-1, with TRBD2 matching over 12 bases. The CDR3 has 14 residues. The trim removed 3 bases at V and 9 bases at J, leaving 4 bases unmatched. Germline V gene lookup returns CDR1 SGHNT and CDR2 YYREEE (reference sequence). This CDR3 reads CASSSPSGRGEQFF. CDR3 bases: TGTGCCAGCAGCTCTCCTAGCGGGAGGGGTGAGCAGTTCTTC.

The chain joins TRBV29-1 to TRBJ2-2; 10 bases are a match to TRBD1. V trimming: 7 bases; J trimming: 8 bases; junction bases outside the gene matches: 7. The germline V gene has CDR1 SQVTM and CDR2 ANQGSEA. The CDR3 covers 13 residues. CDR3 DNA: TGCAGCGGCCGACAGGGGGCGGTGGGGGAGCTGTTTTTT. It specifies CSGRQGAVGELFF.

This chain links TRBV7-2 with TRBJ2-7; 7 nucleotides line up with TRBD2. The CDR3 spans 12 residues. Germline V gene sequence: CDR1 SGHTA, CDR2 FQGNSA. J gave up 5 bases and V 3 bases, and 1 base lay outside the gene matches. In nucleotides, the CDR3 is TGTGCCAGCAGCTTCAGCGGGAACGAGCAGTACTTC. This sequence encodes CASSFSGNEQYF.

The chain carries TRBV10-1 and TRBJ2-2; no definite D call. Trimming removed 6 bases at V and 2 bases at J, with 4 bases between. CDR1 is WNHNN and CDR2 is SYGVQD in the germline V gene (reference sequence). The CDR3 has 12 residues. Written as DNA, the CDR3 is TGCGCCAGCAGCCCAAACACCGGGGAGCTGTTTTTT. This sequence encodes CASSPNTGELFF.

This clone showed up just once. The CDR3 DNA reads TGTGCCAGCAGCTTAATGGGAGGGCCCCCCGACGAGCAGTACTTC. This gives the protein CASSLMGGPPDEQYF. V and J are TRBV7-3 and TRBJ2-7, with TRBD2 matching 7 bases. The CDR3 is 15 amino acids. V lost 1 base to trimming and J lost 5 bases; unmatched junction nucleotides: 8. Germline CDR1 is SGHTA and CDR2 is FQGTGA. Variable domain in full (rest from reference TRBV7-3 and TRBJ2-7): GAGVSQTPSNKVTEKGKYVELRCDPISGHTALYWYRQSLGQGPEFLIYFQGTGAADDSGLPNDRFFAVRPEGSVSTLKIQRTERGDSAVYLCASSLMGGPPDEQYFGPGTRLTVT.

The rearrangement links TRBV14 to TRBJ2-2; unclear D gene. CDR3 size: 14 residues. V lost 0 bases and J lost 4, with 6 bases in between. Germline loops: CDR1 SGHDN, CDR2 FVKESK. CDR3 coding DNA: TGTGCCAGCAGCCAAGAAGCCGGCACCGGGGAGCTGTTTTTT. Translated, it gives CASSQEAGTGELFF.

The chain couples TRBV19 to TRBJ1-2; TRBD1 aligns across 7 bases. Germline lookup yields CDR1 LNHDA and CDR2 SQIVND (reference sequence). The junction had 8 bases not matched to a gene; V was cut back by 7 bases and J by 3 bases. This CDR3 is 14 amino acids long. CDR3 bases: TGTGCCAGTAAAAACACAGGGGACTACTATGGCTACACCTTC. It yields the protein CASKNTGDYYGYTF.

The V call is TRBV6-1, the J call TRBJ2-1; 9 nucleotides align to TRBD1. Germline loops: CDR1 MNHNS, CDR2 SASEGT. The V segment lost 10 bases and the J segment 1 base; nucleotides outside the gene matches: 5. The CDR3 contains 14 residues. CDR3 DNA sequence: TGTGCCACGGGACAGGGTAGGTCCTACAATGAGCAGTTCTTC. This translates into CATGQGRSYNEQFF.

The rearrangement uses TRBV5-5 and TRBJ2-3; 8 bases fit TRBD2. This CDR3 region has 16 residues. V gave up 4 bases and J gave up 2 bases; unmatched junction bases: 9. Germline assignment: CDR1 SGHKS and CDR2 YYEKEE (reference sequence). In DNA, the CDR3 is TGTGCCAGCAGCGGCCTCGGCGGGAGGTACACAGATACGCAGTATTTT. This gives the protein CASSGLGGRYTDTQYF.

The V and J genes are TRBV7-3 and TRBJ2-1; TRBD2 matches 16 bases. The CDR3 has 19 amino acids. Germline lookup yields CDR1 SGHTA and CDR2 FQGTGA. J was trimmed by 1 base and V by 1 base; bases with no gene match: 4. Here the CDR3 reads CASSLMGLAGGQSYNEQFF. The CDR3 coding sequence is TGTGCCAGCAGCTTAATGGGACTAGCGGGGGGGCAGTCCTACAATGAGCAGTTCTTC. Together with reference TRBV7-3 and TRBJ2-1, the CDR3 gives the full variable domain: GAGVSQTPSNKVTEKGKYVELRCDPISGHTALYWYRQSLGQGPEFLIYFQGTGAADDSGLPNDRFFAVRPEGSVSTLKIQRTERGDSAVYLCASSLMGLAGGQSYNEQFFGPGTRLTVL.

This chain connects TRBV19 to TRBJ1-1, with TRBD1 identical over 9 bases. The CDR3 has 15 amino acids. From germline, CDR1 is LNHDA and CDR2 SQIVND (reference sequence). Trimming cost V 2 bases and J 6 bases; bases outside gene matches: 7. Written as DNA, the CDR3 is TGTGCCAGTAGTATACAGGGGACAGGGAGTGCTGAAGCTTTCTTT. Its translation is CASSIQGTGSAEAFF.

The chain's CDR3 is CASSLIDDNEQFF. Written as DNA, the CDR3 is TGTGCCAGCAGCTTGATAGATGACAATGAGCAGTTCTTC. The chain joins TRBV5-4 to TRBJ2-1; D is unclear. CDR1 is SGHNT and CDR2 is YYREEE in the germline V gene (reference sequence). V was shortened by 1 base and J by 5 bases, with 7 bases between the two germline ends. The CDR3 is 13 residues long.

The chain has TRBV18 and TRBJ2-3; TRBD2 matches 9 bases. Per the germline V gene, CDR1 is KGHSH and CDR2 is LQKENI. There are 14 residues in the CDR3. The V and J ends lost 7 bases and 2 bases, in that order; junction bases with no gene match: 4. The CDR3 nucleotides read TGTGCCAGCTGTCCTAGCGGGGCCACAGATACGCAGTATTTT. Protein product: CASCPSGATDTQYF.

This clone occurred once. CDR3 amino acids: CASSLSLDTQYF. The DNA for the CDR3 is TGTGCCAGCAGCTTATCTCTAGATACGCAGTATTTT. This chain joins TRBV7-2 and TRBJ2-3; D gene uncertain. Germline CDR1 reads SGHTA; CDR2 reads FQGNSA. The ends were cut back, 2 bases at V and 5 bases at J, with 5 bases in the middle. The CDR3 extends over 12 amino acids. The variable domain in full, with the rest retrieved from reference TRBV7-2 and TRBJ2-3, is GAGVSQSPSNKVTEKGKDVELRCDPISGHTALYWYRQSLGQGLEFLIYFQGNSAPDKSGLPSDRFSAERTGGSVSTLTIQRTQQEDSAVYLCASSLSLDTQYFGPGTRLTVL.

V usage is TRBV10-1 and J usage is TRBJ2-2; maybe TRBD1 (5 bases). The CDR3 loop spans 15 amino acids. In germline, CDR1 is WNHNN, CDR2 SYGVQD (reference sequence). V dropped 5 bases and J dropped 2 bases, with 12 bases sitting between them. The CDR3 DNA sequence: TGCGCCAGCAGTCCAGGGCGTCTAAACACCGGGGAGCTGTTTTTT. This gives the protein CASSPGRLNTGELFF.

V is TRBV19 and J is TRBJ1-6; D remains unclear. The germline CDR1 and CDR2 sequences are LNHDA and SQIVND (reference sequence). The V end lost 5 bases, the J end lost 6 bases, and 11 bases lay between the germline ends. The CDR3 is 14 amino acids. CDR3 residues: CASSPTTVNSPLHF. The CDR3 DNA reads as TGTGCCAGTAGTCCTACTACCGTTAATTCACCCCTCCACTTT.

CDR3 amino acids: CASSTDRNAEAFF. The CDR3 nucleotides are TGTGCCAGCTCAACCGACAGAAATGCTGAAGCTTTCTTT. This chain links TRBV18 with TRBJ1-1; D is perhaps TRBD1 (5 bases). V was pared by 5 bases and J by 6 bases, with 13 bases between. The CDR3 has 13 amino acids. CDR1 and CDR2 (germline): KGHSH, LQKENI.

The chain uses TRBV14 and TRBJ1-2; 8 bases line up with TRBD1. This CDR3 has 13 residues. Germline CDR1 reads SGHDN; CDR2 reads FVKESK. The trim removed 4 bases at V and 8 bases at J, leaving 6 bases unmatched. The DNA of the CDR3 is TGTGCCAGCAGCCCGGGACAGGCATTGGGCTACACCTTC. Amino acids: CASSPGQALGYTF.

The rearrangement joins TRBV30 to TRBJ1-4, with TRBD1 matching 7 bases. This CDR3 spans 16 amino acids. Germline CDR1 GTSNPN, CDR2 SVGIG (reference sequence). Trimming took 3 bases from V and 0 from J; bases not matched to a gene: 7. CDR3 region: CAWSPIDRATNEKLFF. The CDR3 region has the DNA TGTGCCTGGAGCCCAATCGACAGGGCAACTAATGAAAAACTGTTTTTT.

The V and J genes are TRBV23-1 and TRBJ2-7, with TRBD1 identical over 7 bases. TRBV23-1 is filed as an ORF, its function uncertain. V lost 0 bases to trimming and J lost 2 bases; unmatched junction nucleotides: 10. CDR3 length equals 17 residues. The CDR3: CASSQSVPGGETYEQYF. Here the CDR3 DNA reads TGCGCCAGCAGTCAATCCGTGCCAGGGGGTGAGACCTACGAGCAGTACTTC.